Listed below are T cell receptor beta chains from one sample, sequenced in a study of technical replicates of blood from a handful of donors. The protocol was immunoSEQ multiplex PCR, while the TCRdb copy is restricted to in-frame clones and leaves out a portion. The table has some 82,000 clones, 95% to 98% seen once. Sequencing was carried out using T cells isolated from PBMCs. These receptors all stem from a human donor in good health. Each CDR3 is given with its conserved first and last residue. A D gene is named only where the DNA matches it firmly. A row's size may be missing; if present it is once, few, many or a size class.

d_call	v_call	clone_size	j_call	cdr3_nt	cdr3_aa
TRBD1	TRBV30	.	TRBJ1-2	TGTGCCTGGAGTCCAGGGGGCGGCTACACCTTC	CAWSPGGGYTF
.	TRBV7-6	once	TRBJ2-7	TGTGCCAGCAGCTTCGCTGTACAGGGCCCCTACGAGCAGTACTTC	CASSFAVQGPYEQYF
.	TRBV5-1	once	TRBJ1-2	TGCGCCAGCAGCGACAGTGTAGGGGCGACCTATGGCTACACCTTC	CASSDSVGATYGYTF
.	TRBV6-5	.	TRBJ1-4	TGTGCCAGCAGGACAAAATACCGTGGCACAATAGAACTGTTTTTT	CASRTKYRGTIELFF
TRBD1	TRBV15	.	TRBJ1-1	TGTGCCACCACAGGGGACAGGGGGACTATAGACGGAATGAACACTGAAGCTTTCTTT	CATTGDRGTIDGMNTEAFF
TRBD1	TRBV5-3	.	TRBJ2-7	TGTGCCAGAAAGCCAAACCACACCCCAGGGGGAAAAGAAACTACCTACGAGCAGTACTTC	CARKPNHTPGGKETTYEQYF
TRBD2	TRBV11-2	.	TRBJ2-5	TGTGCCAGCAGCTTAGTGGTTATTGAGTGGGGGGGTGAGACCCAGTACTTC	CASSLVVIEWGGETQYF
.	TRBV7-6	.	TRBJ2-2	TGTGCCAGCAGCTATAGATCACGATCGAACACCGGGGAGCTGTTTTTT	CASSYRSRSNTGELFF
.	TRBV11-1	.	TRBJ2-1	TGTGCCAGCAGCCCCCAGGGGCCCCCCGGTGAGCAGTTCTTC	CASSPQGPPGEQFF
.	TRBV4-1	.	TRBJ1-1	TGCGCCAGCAGCCAACCCAGGATGGGAACAGGGAGAAATGAAGCTTTCTTT	CASSQPRMGTGRNEAFF
TRBD1	TRBV30	.	TRBJ1-2	TGTGCCTGGGGCACTACGACAGGGTTGCTTGGCTACACCTTC	CAWGTTTGLLGYTF
TRBD1	TRBV6-1	few	TRBJ1-5	TGTGCCAGCAGTGTTAACCTTGGACAGGGGATTTATCAGCCCCAGCATTTT	CASSVNLGQGIYQPQHF
.	TRBV9	.	TRBJ2-7	TGTGCCAGCAGCGTAGGGGCAGATTCCTACGAGCAGTACTTC	CASSVGADSYEQYF
.	TRBV10-3	.	TRBJ1-1	TGTGCCATCAGTTCAGGGAACACTGAAGCTTTCTTT	CAISSGNTEAFF
TRBD2	TRBV6-4	.	TRBJ2-5	TGTGCCAGCAGTAGACTAGCGGGGGACCAAGAGACCCAGTACTTC	CASSRLAGDQETQYF
TRBD2	TRBV27	.	TRBJ2-7	TGTGCCAGCAGTTTAATGTCACTAGCGAGCTCCTACGAGCAGTACTTC	CASSLMSLASSYEQYF
TRBD2	TRBV4-1	.	TRBJ2-1	TGCGCCAGCAGCCGCGGATCGACTAGCGTTACCAAGGGTGAGCAGTTCTTC	CASSRGSTSVTKGEQFF
.	TRBV11-3	.	TRBJ2-7	TGTGCCAGCAGCTTAGGTTCGGGCGAGCAGTACTTC	CASSLGSGEQYF
TRBD2	TRBV10-1	.	TRBJ2-3	TGCGCCAGCAGTGAGTCAACTAGCGGGACTTACACAGATACGCAGTATTTT	CASSESTSGTYTDTQYF
TRBD1	TRBV6-5	.	TRBJ1-1	TGTGCCAGCAGAGGACAGGGCGGGACTGAAGCTTTCTTT	CASRGQGGTEAFF
TRBD1	TRBV10-2	.	TRBJ2-5	TGCGCCAGCAAGTCGACAGGGCCACAAGAGACCCAGTACTTC	CASKSTGPQETQYF
TRBD1	TRBV12-5	.	TRBJ1-5	TGTGCTAGTGACCCGGGACAGGGAAATCAGCCCCAGCATTTT	CASDPGQGNQPQHF
TRBD2	TRBV9	.	TRBJ2-1	TGTGCCAGCAGCGTAGGTCTAGCGGGGGACAATGAGCAGTTCTTC	CASSVGLAGDNEQFF
.	TRBV19	.	TRBJ1-2	TGTGCCAGTAGTATTCTTAAATCCTATGGCTACACCTTC	CASSILKSYGYTF
.	TRBV25-1	.	TRBJ2-1	TGTGCCAGCAAAGGGGCAGGGTGGACCTACAATGAGCAGTTCTTC	CASKGAGWTYNEQFF
.	TRBV7-2	.	TRBJ2-3	TGTGCCAGCAGCCTTGGGGCGGCAGATACGCAGTATTTT	CASSLGAADTQYF
.	TRBV13	once	TRBJ2-7	TGTGCCAGCAGCTTAGGAGGGGACTCCTACGAGCAGTACTTC	CASSLGGDSYEQYF
TRBD1	TRBV5-1	.	TRBJ1-6	TGCGCCAGCAGCTTAGGACAGGGCTATAATTCACCCCTCCACTTT	CASSLGQGYNSPLHF
TRBD1	TRBV6-1	.	TRBJ1-2	TGTGCCAGCAGTGAATTCGGGACAGGTTATGGCTACACCTTC	CASSEFGTGYGYTF
.	TRBV5-8	.	TRBJ2-1	TGTGCCAGCAGCTTGATCAGGAAATATGAGCAGTTCTTC	CASSLIRKYEQFF
TRBD1	TRBV28	.	TRBJ1-1	TGTGCCAGTACGGGACAGGGTAAGGTCGGGTTCCCGAACACTGAAGCTTTCTTT	CASTGQGKVGFPNTEAFF
TRBD1	TRBV28	once	TRBJ1-2	TGTGCCAGCAGTTCTGGACAGGACCGTAACTATGGCTACACCTTC	CASSSGQDRNYGYTF
.	TRBV7-9	.	TRBJ1-4	TGTGCCAGCAGCCCCCCGTCAGGGAATGAAAAACTGTTTTTT	CASSPPSGNEKLFF
.	TRBV27	.	TRBJ1-1	TGTGCCAGCAGTTTATCGTGGCAGGGCTCCACTGAAGCTTTCTTT	CASSLSWQGSTEAFF
.	TRBV25-1	.	TRBJ2-5	TGTGCCAGCACCCAAGGGGCCCAAGAGACCCAGTACTTC	CASTQGAQETQYF
.	TRBV5-5	.	TRBJ1-3	TGTGCCAGCAGCGTCGGGGGGCTCGGAAACACCATATATTTT	CASSVGGLGNTIYF
TRBD2	TRBV5-1	.	TRBJ2-1	TGCGCCAGCAGCTTTAGCGGGGGGGGGAGAATGGAGCAGTTCTTC	CASSFSGGGRMEQFF
.	TRBV4-2	.	TRBJ2-2	TGTGCCAGCAGCCCCAGAGTGGCAGGGGGGCCCGGGGAGCTGTTTTTT	CASSPRVAGGPGELFF
TRBD1	TRBV6-5	.	TRBJ1-2	TGTGCCAGCGGACAGGGGCGCCCGGATGGCTACACCTTC	CASGQGRPDGYTF
.	TRBV18	.	TRBJ2-7	TGTGCCAGCTCACCCGGCAGGGGCGAGCAGTACTTC	CASSPGRGEQYF
TRBD1	TRBV5-1	.	TRBJ2-3	TGCGCCAGCAGCTTGGCCTTTGGACAGGGGCGCACAGATACGCAGTATTTT	CASSLAFGQGRTDTQYF
.	TRBV19	.	TRBJ2-2	TGTGCCAGTAGCCGTCCGGGCACCGGGGAGCTGTTTTTT	CASSRPGTGELFF
TRBD2	TRBV2	.	TRBJ2-7	TGTGCCAGCAAAACCAGCGGGGGGGCTTACGAGCAGTACTTC	CASKTSGGAYEQYF
.	TRBV27	once	TRBJ2-5	TGTGCCAGCAGCCCGAAACTTGTAACCGCGGAGACCCAGTACTTC	CASSPKLVTAETQYF
.	TRBV11-1	.	TRBJ2-7	TGTGCCAGCAGCCCGGGGACTTTCTACGAGCAGTACTTC	CASSPGTFYEQYF
.	TRBV29-1	.	TRBJ1-1	TGCAGCGTTGTTAGCACAGGGGAAGCTTTCTTT	CSVVSTGEAFF
.	TRBV9	.	TRBJ1-1	TGTGCCAGCAGCGTAGGTAGGGGGGGCGTAGAAGCTTTCTTT	CASSVGRGGVEAFF
.	TRBV11-2	.	TRBJ1-4	TGTGCCAGCAGTACAGGGTTGGGCAAACTGTTTTTT	CASSTGLGKLFF
.	TRBV11-2	.	TRBJ2-5	TGTGCCAGCAGCTTAGCCCCAGGGGGGCAAGAGACCCAGTACTTC	CASSLAPGGQETQYF
.	TRBV4-1	once	TRBJ1-1	TGCGCCAGCAGCCAAGATCAAGAACAGAACACTGAAGCTTTCTTT	CASSQDQEQNTEAFF
.	TRBV19	.	TRBJ1-2	TGTGCCAGTACCCCCCTGGGCCTCCACTCTAACTATGGCTACACCTTC	CASTPLGLHSNYGYTF
.	TRBV15	once	TRBJ1-1	TGTGCCACCAGCAGACGGGGGGCGACTGAAGCTTTCTTT	CATSRRGATEAFF
.	TRBV28	.	TRBJ2-1	TGTGCCAGCAGTTTTATGGCGGTATCCTACAATGAGCAGTTCTTC	CASSFMAVSYNEQFF
TRBD1	TRBV28	.	TRBJ1-2	TGTGCCAGCAGTACAGGGGGGAACTATGGCTACACCTTC	CASSTGGNYGYTF
.	TRBV6-5	.	TRBJ2-7	TGTGCCAGCAGCCCCCTGGGGCGGAAATCCTACGAGCAGTACTTC	CASSPLGRKSYEQYF
TRBD2	TRBV5-6	once	TRBJ2-1	TGTGCCAGCAGCTTTAAGGTACTAGCGGGAGGCAATGAGCAGTTCTTC	CASSFKVLAGGNEQFF
TRBD1	TRBV6-1	.	TRBJ1-3	TGTGCCAGCAGTGCGACAGGGGCAGGAAACACCATATATTTT	CASSATGAGNTIYF
TRBD2	TRBV19	once	TRBJ2-7	TGTGCCAGTAGTATAGCGGGGGGCTACGAGCAGTACTTC	CASSIAGGYEQYF
TRBD1	TRBV7-9	.	TRBJ1-5	TGTGCCAGCAGCCCCGGCCCTCGACAGGGGCTAGTACAGCCCCAGCATTTT	CASSPGPRQGLVQPQHF